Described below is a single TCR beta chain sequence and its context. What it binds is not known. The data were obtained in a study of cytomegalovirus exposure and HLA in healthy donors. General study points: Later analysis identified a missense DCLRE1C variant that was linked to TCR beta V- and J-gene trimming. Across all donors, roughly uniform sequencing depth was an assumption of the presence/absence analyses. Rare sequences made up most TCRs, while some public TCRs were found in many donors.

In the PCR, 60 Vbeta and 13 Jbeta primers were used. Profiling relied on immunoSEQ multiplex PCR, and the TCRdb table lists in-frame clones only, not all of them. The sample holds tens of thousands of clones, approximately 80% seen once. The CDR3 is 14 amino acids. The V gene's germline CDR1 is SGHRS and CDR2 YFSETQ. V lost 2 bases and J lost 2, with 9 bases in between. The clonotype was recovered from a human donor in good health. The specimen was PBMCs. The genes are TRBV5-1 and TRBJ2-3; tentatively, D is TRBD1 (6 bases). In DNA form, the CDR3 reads TGCGCCAGCAGCTTAAGGACAGCCACAGATACGCAGTATTTT. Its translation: CASSLRTATDTQYF.